Listed below are T cell receptor beta chains from one sample, sequenced in a study of response to subunit inactivated influenza vaccine. A single record per CDR3 protein comes from TCRdb applying MiXCR to the RT-PCR reads. The sample includes roughly 570,000 distinct CDR3 sequences, 14% of them seen just once. The sample in question was PBMCs from blood, obtained 11 to 12 days after vaccination. The receptor source for this set is a man aged 50 to 59 who received an inactivated influenza vaccine. The conserved cysteine and the conserved F or W are not part of the CDR3 here.

>TRBJ1-1|12|TRBV9
ASSPRPVKTEAF
>TRBJ2-4|12|TRBV13
ASSLWQGGNIQY
>TRBJ2-1|9|TRBV30
AWSVQRDQF
>TRBJ2-1|13|TRBV5-1
ASSLWASGGGEQF
>TRBJ2-1|9|TRBV6-2/TRBV6-3
ASSYSGEQF
>TRBJ2-3|15|TRBV4-1
ASSQDRLGPRTDTQY
>TRBJ2-7|14|TRBV5-1
ASSGGTGTGPYEQY
>TRBJ1-4|11|TRBV20-1
SASAEGREKLF
>TRBJ2-5|13|TRBV6-2/TRBV6-3
ASKITRTGQETQY
>TRBJ2-1|14|TRBV7-3
ASSSGLAGGRDEQF
>TRBJ2-1|12|TRBV11-1
ASSLVLGRDEQF
>TRBJ2-1|12|TRBV7-8
ASTRDRAVNEQF
>TRBJ2-7|14|TRBV7-2
ASSLSWPGPSYEQY
>TRBJ2-6|15|TRBV3-1
ASSQRTGGPGANVLT
>TRBJ1-1|13|TRBV12-3/TRBV12-4
ASSWTGRTNTEAF
>TRBJ1-4|13|TRBV5-1
ASSRAGDREEKLF
>TRBJ2-7|12|TRBV28
ASTQGNIPFEQY
>TRBJ1-1|9|TRBV5-4
ASSQGIEAF
>TRBJ1-4|11|TRBV7-9
ASSARGGEKLF
>TRBJ2-3|10|TRBV24-1
ATSGGFDTQY
>TRBJ2-1|10|TRBV20-1
SARVLEYEQF
>TRBJ2-4|16|TRBV6-1
ASIGGQGVPLAKNIQY
>TRBJ2-1|9|TRBV29-1
SVGSENEQF
>TRBJ2-1|15|TRBV15
ATSRDPGATSYNEQF
>TRBJ2-2|12|TRBV9
ASKRDSTTGELF
>TRBJ2-3|12|TRBV5-1
ACRGGGPTDTQY
>TRBJ2-2|17|TRBV11-1
ASSPLRLADGIRTGELF
>TRBJ2-5|13|TRBV25-1
ASTSRRGVGETQY
>TRBJ2-3|16|TRBV5-1
ASSLAASGRTSTDTQY
>TRBJ2-4|13|TRBV20-1
SASPAGGGKNIQY
>TRBJ2-7|13|TRBV27
ASSSSSRGSYEQY
>TRBJ1-3|13|TRBV7-2
ASSLVLGFGNTIY
>TRBJ2-1|13|TRBV10-3
AISEDSGGYNEQF
>TRBJ2-5|13|TRBV24-1
ATSGEFGREETQY
>TRBJ1-1|12|TRBV5-1
ASSSTGGAAEAF
>TRBJ2-1|14|TRBV7-2
ATTLSSGRQYNEQF
>TRBJ2-1|15|TRBV2
ASSEITMGIGVHEQF
>TRBJ2-7|11|TRBV15
ATSRDYTYEQY
>TRBJ2-3|14|TRBV7-8
ASSLSRGGGTDTQY
>TRBJ1-2|10|TRBV28
ASGIRRVGYT
>TRBJ2-7|12|TRBV20-1
SACEWTGFDEQY
>TRBJ1-6|15|TRBV14
ASSLMTGDLYNSPLH